Each of the 10 T cell receptor beta chains below was sequenced from the same sample in a study of brain T cells in children with intractable seizures. Time point denoted: blood from clinic visit 5 months post-surgery; TSC patient then seizure free. Here immunoSEQ multiplex PCR was the method, and the copy in TCRdb shows in-frame clones only, minus some. The table shows 340,000 or so clones, with about 93% occurring only once. The sample was peripheral blood, taken more than 4 months after surgery. The origin of the receptors is a boy under three years old with tuberous sclerosis and intractable seizures.

V usage is TRBV6-5 and J usage is TRBJ1-1; TRBD1 agrees at 11 bases. Looked up from germline, CDR1 is MNHEY and CDR2 is SVGAGI. The CDR3 loop spans 14 amino acids. The ends lost 2 bases at V and 10 bases at J; junction bases unmatched: 6. In nucleotides, the CDR3 is TGTGCCAGCAGTTACCTCCGGGACAGGGGGGGAGCTTTCTTT. Translation gives CASSYLRDRGGAFF.

The J gene is TRBJ2-7, the V gene TRBV5-5; 10 bases agree with TRBD2. With V trimmed by 4 bases and J by 6 bases, 7 bases remained unmatched. Per germline, CDR1 SGHKS and CDR2 YYEKEE (reference sequence). The CDR3 has 14 amino acids. The DNA of the CDR3 is TGTGCCAGCAGCCGGGGACTAGCGTTATTCGAGCAGTACTTC. Protein: CASSRGLALFEQYF. The full variable domain, in which reference TRBV5-5 and TRBJ2-7 provide the parts outside the CDR3, is DAGVTQSPTHLIKTRGQQVTLRCSPISGHKSVSWYQQVLGQGPQFIFQYYEKEERGRGNFPDRFSARQFPNYSSELNVNALLLGDSALYLCASSRGLALFEQYFGPGTRLTVT.

CDR3 coding DNA: TGTGCCATCAGCTCCGACAAGAACACTGAAGCTTTCTTT. As protein: CAISSDKNTEAFF. The chain links TRBV10-3 to TRBJ1-1; no definite D call. Germline V gives CDR1 ENHRY, CDR2 SYGVKD. Trimming took 6 bases from V and 1 from J, leaving 9 bases between them. CDR3 length: 13 residues.

Here the CDR3 DNA reads TGCGCCAGCAGGGAGGACAGGGGCACTGAAGCTTTCTTT. Encoded protein: CASREDRGTEAFF. The chain joins TRBV4-1 to TRBJ1-1; 9 nucleotides agree with TRBD1. Germline V gene lookup returns CDR1 MGHRA and CDR2 YSYEKL. Trimming cost V 6 bases and J 4 bases; bases outside gene matches: 3. The CDR3 length is 13 residues.

The chain recombines TRBV29-1 with TRBJ2-7, with 7 positions matching TRBD1. CDR1 and CDR2 (germline): SQVTM, ANQGSEA. J was trimmed by 3 bases and V by 7 bases; bases with no gene match: 12. This CDR3 contains 14 residues. CDR3 coding DNA: TGCAGCGCCATCACAGGGGAATTTGGCTACGAGCAGTACTTC. Translation: CSAITGEFGYEQYF.

This clone is a singleton in its sample. CDR3 sequence reads: CASSWARNQPQHF. The CDR3 DNA follows: TGTGCCAGCAGTTGGGCCAGAAATCAGCCCCAGCATTTT. This rearrangement joins TRBV12-3 or TRBV12-4 to TRBJ1-5; D ambiguous. This CDR3 has 13 residues. The ends were cut back, 4 bases at V and 4 bases at J, with 8 bases in the middle.

The V gene is TRBV7-2, the J gene TRBJ2-2, with 9 nucleotides matching TRBD1. This CDR3 spans 15 amino acids. Looked up from germline, CDR1 is SGHTA and CDR2 is FQGNSA. With 1 base clipped from V and 5 bases from J, the junction kept 2 bases outside the gene matches. For the CDR3, the DNA is TGTGCCAGCAGCTTAGGGGACAGGGATACCGGGGAGCTGTTTTTT. It codes for CASSLGDRDTGELFF.

The V gene is TRBV9, the J gene TRBJ2-1, with 7 bases fitting TRBD1. The CDR3 extends over 13 amino acids. Trimming cost V 2 bases and J 10 bases; bases outside gene matches: 6. Germline loops: CDR1 SGDLS, CDR2 YYNGEE. This chain's CDR3 is CASSVADRDEQFF. CDR3 in DNA: TGTGCCAGCAGCGTCGCAGACAGGGACGAGCAGTTCTTC.

This clone was seen only once. The chain employs TRBV5-1 and TRBJ1-2; 7 bases align to TRBD1. After removal of 4 bases from V and 4 bases from J, the junction contained 4 bases not matched to a gene. This CDR3 is built from 13 residues. Germline V CDR1 and CDR2: SGHRS, YFSETQ. In DNA, the CDR3 is TGCGCCAGCAGCACAGGGACAGCCTATGGCTACACCTTC. It is translated as CASSTGTAYGYTF.

The chain links TRBV11-2 to TRBJ2-7; TRBD1 is a possible D gene (6 bases). Germline V gene sequence: CDR1 SGHAT, CDR2 FQNNGV. Trimming took 6 bases from V and 6 from J, leaving 9 bases between them. The CDR3 totals 11 residues. CDR3 in amino acids: CASRQGGEQYF. CDR3 nucleotides: TGTGCCAGCAGGCAAGGGGGCGAGCAGTACTTC.